The entry below gives a single T cell receptor beta chain sequence along with its context. This entry comes from a study of control samples from healthy donors and cancer patients. Assay: immunoSEQ multiplex PCR; the TCRdb copy retains only in-frame clones and omits some. The sample contains fewer than 200,000 clones, over 85% of which appear only once. The CDR3 sequence is 13 residues long. V gave up 4 bases and J gave up 3 bases, with 6 bases separating them. The sequenced sample was blood. This sequence originates from a man aged 25-40 years in good health. The V gene is TRBV12-3 or TRBV12-4, the J gene TRBJ1-4; D may be TRBD1 (5 bases). Here the CDR3 DNA reads TGTGCCAGCAGTTCGACAGCTAATGAAAAACTGTTTTTT. This translates into CASSSTANEKLFF.